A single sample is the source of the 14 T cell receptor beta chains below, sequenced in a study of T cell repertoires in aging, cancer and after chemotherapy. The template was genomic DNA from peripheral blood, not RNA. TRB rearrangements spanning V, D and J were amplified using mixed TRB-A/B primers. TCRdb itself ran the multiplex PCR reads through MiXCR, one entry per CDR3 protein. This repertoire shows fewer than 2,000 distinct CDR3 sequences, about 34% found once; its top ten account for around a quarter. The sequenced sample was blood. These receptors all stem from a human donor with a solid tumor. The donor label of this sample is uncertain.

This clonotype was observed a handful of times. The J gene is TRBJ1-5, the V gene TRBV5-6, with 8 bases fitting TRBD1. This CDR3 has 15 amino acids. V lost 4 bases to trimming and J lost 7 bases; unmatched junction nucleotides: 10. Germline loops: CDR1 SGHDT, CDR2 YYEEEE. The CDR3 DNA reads TGTGCCAGCAGCAGACAGGGGTTGCTTGGCCAGCCCCAGCATTTT. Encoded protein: CASSRQGLLGQPQHF.

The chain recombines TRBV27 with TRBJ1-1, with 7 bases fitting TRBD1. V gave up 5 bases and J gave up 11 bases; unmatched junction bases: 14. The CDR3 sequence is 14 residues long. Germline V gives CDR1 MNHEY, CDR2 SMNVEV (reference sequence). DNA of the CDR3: TGTGCCAGCAGTCCCCGAGGACAGGTGATGTGGGCTTTCTTT. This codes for CASSPRGQVMWAFF.

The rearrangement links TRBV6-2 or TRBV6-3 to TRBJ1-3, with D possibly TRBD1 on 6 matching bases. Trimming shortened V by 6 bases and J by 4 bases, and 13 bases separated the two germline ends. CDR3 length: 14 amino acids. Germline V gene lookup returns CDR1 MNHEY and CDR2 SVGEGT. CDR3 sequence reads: CASSLTGGGNTIYF. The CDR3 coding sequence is TGTGCCAGCAGCCTAACTGGGGGCGGAAACACCATATATTTT.

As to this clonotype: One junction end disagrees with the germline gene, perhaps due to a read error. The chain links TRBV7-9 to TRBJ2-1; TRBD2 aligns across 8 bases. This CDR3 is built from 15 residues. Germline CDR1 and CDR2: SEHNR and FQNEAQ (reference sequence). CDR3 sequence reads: CASSLPGLAHNKQFF. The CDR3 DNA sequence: TGTGCCAGCAGCTTACCTGGACTAGCCCACAATAAGCAGTTCTTC.

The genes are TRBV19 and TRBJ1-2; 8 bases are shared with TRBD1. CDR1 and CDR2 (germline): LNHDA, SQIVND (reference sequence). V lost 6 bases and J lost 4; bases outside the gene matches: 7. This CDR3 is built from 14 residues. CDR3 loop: CASRKDRDFYGYTF. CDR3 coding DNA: TGTGCCAGTAGGAAGGACAGGGACTTCTATGGCTACACCTTC.

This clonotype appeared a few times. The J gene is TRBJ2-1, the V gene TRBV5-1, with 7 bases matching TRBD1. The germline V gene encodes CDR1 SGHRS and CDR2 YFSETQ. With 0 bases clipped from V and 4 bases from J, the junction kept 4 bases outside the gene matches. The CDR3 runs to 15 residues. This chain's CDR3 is CASSLEGTEYNEQFF. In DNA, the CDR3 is TGCGCCAGCAGCTTGGAGGGGACAGAGTACAATGAGCAGTTCTTC.

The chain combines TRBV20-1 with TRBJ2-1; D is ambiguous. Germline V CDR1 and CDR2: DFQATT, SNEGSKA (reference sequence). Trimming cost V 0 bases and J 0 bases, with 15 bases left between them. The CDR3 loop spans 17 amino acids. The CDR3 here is CSARDLGLGSSYNEQFF. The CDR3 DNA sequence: TGCAGTGCTAGAGATCTCGGGCTGGGTAGCTCCTACAATGAGCAGTTCTTC.

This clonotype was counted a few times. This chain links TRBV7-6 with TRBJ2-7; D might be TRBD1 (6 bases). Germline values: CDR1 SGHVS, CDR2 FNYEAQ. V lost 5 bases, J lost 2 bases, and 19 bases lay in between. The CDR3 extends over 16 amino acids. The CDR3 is CASSPLAGVVTYEQYF. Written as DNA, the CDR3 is TGTGCCAGCAGCCCCCTTGCAGGGGTCGTTACCTACGAGCAGTACTTC.

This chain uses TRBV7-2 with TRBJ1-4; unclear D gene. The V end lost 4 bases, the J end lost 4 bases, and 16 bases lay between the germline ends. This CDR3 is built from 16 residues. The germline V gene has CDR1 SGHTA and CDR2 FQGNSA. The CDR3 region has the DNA TGTGCCAGCAGCTCCCAGTCGGGTATGGGTAATGAAAAACTGTTTTTT. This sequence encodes CASSSQSGMGNEKLFF.

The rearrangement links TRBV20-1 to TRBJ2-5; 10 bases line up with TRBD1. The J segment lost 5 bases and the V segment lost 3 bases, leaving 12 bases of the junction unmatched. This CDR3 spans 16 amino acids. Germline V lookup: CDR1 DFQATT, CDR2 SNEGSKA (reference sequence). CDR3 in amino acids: CSARGEYGTGDETQYF. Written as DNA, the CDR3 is TGCAGTGCTAGGGGGGAGTATGGGACAGGGGATGAGACCCAGTACTTC.

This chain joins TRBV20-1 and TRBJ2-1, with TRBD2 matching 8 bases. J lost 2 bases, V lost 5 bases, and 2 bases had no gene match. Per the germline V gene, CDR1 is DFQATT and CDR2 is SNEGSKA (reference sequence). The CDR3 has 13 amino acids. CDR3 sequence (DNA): TGCAGTGCTTCGACTAGCGCCTACAATGAGCAGTTCTTC. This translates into CSASTSAYNEQFF.

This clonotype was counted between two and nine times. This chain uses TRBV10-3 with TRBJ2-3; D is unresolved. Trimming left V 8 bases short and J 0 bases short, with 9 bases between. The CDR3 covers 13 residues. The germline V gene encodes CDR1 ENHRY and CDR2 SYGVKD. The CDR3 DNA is TGTGCCATCTCTACGGGTAGCACAGATACGCAGTATTTT. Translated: CAISTGSTDTQYF.

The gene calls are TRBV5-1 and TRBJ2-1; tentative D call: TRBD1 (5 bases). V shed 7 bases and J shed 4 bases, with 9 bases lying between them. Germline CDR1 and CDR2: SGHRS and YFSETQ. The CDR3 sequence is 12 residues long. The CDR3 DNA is TGCGCCAGCTACGACAGTTACAATGAGCAGTTCTTC. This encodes CASYDSYNEQFF.

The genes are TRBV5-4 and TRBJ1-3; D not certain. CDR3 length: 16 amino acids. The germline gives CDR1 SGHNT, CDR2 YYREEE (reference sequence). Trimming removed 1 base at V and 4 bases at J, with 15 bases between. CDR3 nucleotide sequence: TGTGCCAGCAGCTTGTCTCGGGCCCACGGGGGAAACACCATATATTTT. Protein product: CASSLSRAHGGNTIYF.